The 30 T cell receptor delta chains presented below share a single source sample, sequenced in a study of gamma-delta T cells after stem cell transplantation. TCRdb used CATT to re-call clones from the RT-PCR reads. The table shows thousands of delta-chain clones, with approximately 3.1% occurring only once. The specimen sequenced was gamma-delta T cells. Receptors were obtained from a human donor. It is not recorded whose cells these are; they may come from a transplant donor.

As to this clone: The protein recorded in TCRdb matches a much larger clone and deviates from this DNA's translation at residue 5, suggesting a read error; the protein here is obtained by translating the DNA. The rearrangement uses TRDV2 and TRDJ1, with D unresolved. The CDR3 has 14 residues. The germline V and J ends were trimmed by 3 bases and 9 bases, with 19 bases remaining between them. The germline CDR1 and CDR2 sequences are GEAIGNYY and EKD. DNA for the CDR3: TGTGCCTGTGACGCCATAGGAGCGGGTCAAGAACTCATCTTT. The encoded protein is CACDAIGAGQELIF.

This clone appeared a few times. Given a far larger clone just one base away, this is likely a sequencing read error. This sample includes further DNA sequences coding for the same CDR3. The genes are TRDV2 and TRDJ1; 11 bases align to TRDD3. Trimming cost V 1 base and J 2 bases; bases outside gene matches: 8. The CDR3 is 17 residues long. CDR1 and CDR2 from the germline V gene are GEAIGNYY and EKD. The CDR3 reads CACDTLGDTGYTDKLIF. The CDR3 DNA reads TGTGCCTGTGACACTCTGGGGGATACTGGTTATACCGATAAACTCATCTTT.

On this clone: This DNA translates differently at residue 13 from the TCRdb protein, which is that of a much larger clone; a read error is likely, and the protein shown is the DNA's own translation. V is TRDV2 and J is TRDJ3; D is perhaps TRDD3 (5 bases). This CDR3 is 18 amino acids long. Germline values: CDR1 GEAIGNYY, CDR2 EKD. The CDR3 sequence is CACDTVSFSSWDARQMFF. CDR3 DNA: TGTGCCTGTGACACCGTGTCCTTTAGCTCCTGGGACGCCCGACAGATGTTTTTC.

In its sample, this clone was seen a few times. TCRdb attributes to this sequence the protein of a much larger clone, which differs from the DNA translation at residue 11; a read error is likely, and the protein displayed is translated from the DNA. The chain recombines TRDV2 with TRDJ3; D gene unclear. Germline V lookup: CDR1 GEAIGNYY, CDR2 EKD. V was pared by 0 bases and J by 2 bases, with 16 bases between. The length of the CDR3 is 19 residues. Here the CDR3 reads CACDTVQVGSTWDTRQMFF. In nucleotides, the CDR3 is TGTGCCTGTGACACCGTACAGGTAGGTAGCACCTGGGACACCCGACAGATGTTTTTC.

About this clone: A far larger clone is a single base away, which makes a read error likely. Other DNA sequences in the same sample also yield this CDR3. The J gene is TRDJ1, the V gene TRDV2; TRDD3 aligns across 9 bases. The CDR3 is 18 amino acids. The germline V gene encodes CDR1 GEAIGNYY and CDR2 EKD. Trimming at V came to 3 bases and at J to 0 bases, leaving 13 bases not matched to a gene. This chain's CDR3 is CACDSLLGEPKYTDKLIF. The CDR3 DNA is TGTGCCTGTGACTCCTTACTGGGGGAACCGAAGTACACCGATAAACTCATCTTT.

The chain is built from TRDV2 and TRDJ1, with 13 nucleotides matching TRDD3. The trim removed 3 bases at V and 2 bases at J, leaving 14 bases unmatched. Looked up from germline, CDR1 is GEAIGNYY and CDR2 is EKD. The CDR3 loop spans 19 amino acids. The DNA for the CDR3 is TGTGCCTGTGACGCCTTGAGTACTGGGGGATACGGTCGGACCGATAAACTCATCTTT. This gives the protein CACDALSTGGYGRTDKLIF.

This clone rates as large. Other DNA variants within this sample encode the same CDR3. The chain has TRDV2 and TRDJ1; possible D gene TRDD3, 6 bases. V lost 0 bases and J lost 5, with 18 bases in between. The CDR3 extends over 16 amino acids. Germline lookup yields CDR1 GEAIGNYY and CDR2 EKD. The CDR3 loop is CACDTGFGKDTDKLIF. The CDR3 DNA sequence: TGTGCCTGTGACACCGGATTCGGAAAAGATACGGATAAACTCATCTTT.

DNA for the CDR3: TGTGCTCTTGGGGAACTCTTGCCTTCCTTTAAAGAATACTGGGGGATACGACAAACCGATAAACTCATCTTT. This translates into CALGELLPSFKEYWGIRQTDKLIF. This sequence joins TRDV1 and TRDJ1, with 13 bases that match TRDD3. This CDR3 region has 24 residues. Germline loops: CDR1 TSWWSYY, CDR2 QGS. Trimming cost V 0 bases and J 2 bases; bases outside gene matches: 24.

In the case of this clone: Translating this DNA gives a protein that differs at residue 11 from the TCRdb one, which belongs to a much larger clone; a read error is likely, and the protein shown is this translation. The chain employs TRDV2 and TRDJ1, with 12 bases aligning to TRDD3. J gave up 0 bases and V 3 bases, and 10 bases lay outside the gene matches. CDR3 length: 18 amino acids. Germline V gives CDR1 GEAIGNYY, CDR2 EKD. CDR3: CACDPLGDTLLHTDKLIF. The CDR3 region has the DNA TGTGCCTGTGACCCACTGGGGGATACCCTCCTACACACCGATAAACTCATCTTT.

Of note for this clone: A much bigger clone sits one base away, suggesting this may be a read error. Other DNA sequences from this sample encode an identical CDR3 as well. This CDR3 reads CACDGLGDPQGADKLIF. The CDR3 coding sequence is TGTGCCTGTGACGGATTGGGGGATCCCCAGGGCGCCGATAAACTCATCTTT. J is TRDJ1 and V is TRDV2; 8 bases match TRDD3. J lost 3 bases, V lost 3 bases, and 14 bases had no gene match. The CDR3 covers 17 residues. CDR1 and CDR2 (germline): GEAIGNYY, EKD.

About this clone: TCRdb assigns this DNA the protein of a much larger clone, which departs from its translation at residue 7; this likely reflects a read error, and the protein shown comes from translating the DNA. V is TRDV2 and J is TRDJ3; TRDD3 is a possible D gene (5 bases). Germline V gives CDR1 GEAIGNYY, CDR2 EKD. V gave up 1 base and J gave up 0 bases, with 18 bases separating them. This CDR3 is built from 20 residues. CDR3 residues: CACDTVAGSSSSWDTRQMFF. The CDR3 nucleotides read TGTGCCTGTGACACGGTTGCGGGATCGTCGAGCTCCTGGGACACCCGACAGATGTTTTTC.

There are a few counts of this clone. With only one base between it and a far larger clone, this is likely a read error. This chain uses TRDV2 with TRDJ1; TRDD3 matches at 9 bases. There are 19 residues in the CDR3. Germline V gene lookup returns CDR1 GEAIGNYY and CDR2 EKD. CDR3 sequence: CARDSLTGGEKSYTDKLIF. DNA of the CDR3: TGTGCCCGTGACTCCCTAACTGGGGGAGAAAAGTCGTACACCGATAAACTCATCTTT.

This clone showed up just a few times. This may be a read error, as it is one base from a much larger clone. J is TRDJ1 and V is TRDV2, with 10 bases identical to TRDD3. The CDR3 runs 18 residues. The germline CDR1 and CDR2 sequences are GEAIGNYY and EKD. J was trimmed by 0 bases and V by 9 bases; bases with no gene match: 18. The CDR3 bases are TGTGCCCGTGGCACGGTATTTACTGGGGGATCGTACACCGATAAACTCATCTTT. It translates to CARGTVFTGGSYTDKLIF.

By share, this clone counts as large. This sample includes further DNA sequences coding for the same CDR3. This chain joins TRDV2 and TRDJ1, with 13 bases lining up with TRDD3. Germline V gene lookup returns CDR1 GEAIGNYY and CDR2 EKD. The CDR3 runs 18 residues. The J segment lost 4 bases and the V segment lost 0 bases, leaving 10 bases of the junction unmatched. CDR3 sequence reads: CACDTLLGDTRRGDKLIF. The DNA of the CDR3 is TGTGCCTGTGACACCTTACTGGGGGATACGCGGCGTGGCGATAAACTCATCTTT.

Comments on this clone: A read error likely explains why the TCRdb protein, taken from a much larger clone, differs from this DNA's translation at residue 19; the protein shown is translated from the DNA. This rearrangement joins TRDV1 to TRDJ1; the match to TRDD3 covers 7 bases. The CDR3 is 20 amino acids. Germline CDR1 reads TSWWSYY; CDR2 reads QGS. This CDR3 is CALGYPWGGYAEEYTDKLTF. CDR3 nucleotides: TGTGCTCTTGGCTATCCATGGGGAGGATACGCCGAAGAGTACACCGATAAACTCACCTTT.

This clone was found a few times. A read error is likely here: a far larger clone is one base away. V is TRDV2 and J is TRDJ1; 7 bases map to TRDD3. The CDR3 covers 23 residues. CDR1 is GEAIGNYY and CDR2 is EKD in the germline V gene. The CDR3 region is CAYDTLRSSIPSTGDSGPDKLIF. CDR3 DNA: TGTGCCTATGACACCCTCCGGTCGTCTATCCCCAGTACTGGGGATTCAGGTCCCGATAAACTCATCTTT.

Concerning this clone: A read error may explain this, as a much larger clone is one base away. The chain has TRDV1 and TRDJ1; 9 bases match TRDD2. V gave up 1 base and J gave up 0 bases; unmatched junction bases: 15. The CDR3 is 20 residues long. CDR1 TSWWSYY and CDR2 QGS come from the germline V gene. The CDR3 nucleotides read TGTGCTCTTGGGGAACCCCCCTTCCTACCCCTGGAGGAGTACACCGATAAACTCATCTTT. It is translated as CALGEPPFLPLEEYTDKLIF.

This clone came up a few times. A far larger clone is only one base removed, so a read error is likely. The rearrangement links TRDV2 to TRDJ1, with no clear D. CDR1 and CDR2 (germline): GEAIGNYY, EKD. The CDR3 length is 14 residues. CDR3 in amino acids: CACDTVGPPDKPIF. The CDR3 DNA sequence: TGTGCCTGTGACACGGTAGGTCCTCCCGATAAACCCATCTTT.

For this clone: A read error likely explains this, since a far larger clone differs by one base. Distinct nucleotide sequences in the sample also encode this CDR3. The chain couples TRDV2 to TRDJ1, with D perhaps TRDD2 (5 bases). Trimming took off 1 base at V and 6 bases at J, with 26 bases between the two ends. The CDR3 contains 18 residues. Germline V lookup: CDR1 GEAIGNYY, CDR2 EKD. The CDR3 is CACDTLLHPGEGLHKLIF. The CDR3, as DNA: TGTGCCTGTGACACTCTCCTGCACCCGGGCGAGGGCCTTCATAAACTCATCTTT.

By frequency in the sample, this clone is medium-sized (0.01 to 0.1%). The gene calls are TRDV2 and TRDJ1, with TRDD3 identical over 8 bases. J lost 0 bases, V lost 3 bases, and 14 bases had no gene match. Germline V gene data show CDR1 as GEAIGNYY and CDR2 as EKD. The CDR3 is made up of 18 amino acids. The CDR3 reads CACDDLLTGGLYTDKLIF. DNA for the CDR3: TGTGCCTGTGACGACCTCCTTACTGGGGGGCTATACACCGATAAACTCATCTTT.

By share, this clone counts as medium-sized. The chain is built from TRDV2 and TRDJ1; 11 positions match TRDD3. J lost 1 base, V lost 0 bases, and 18 bases had no gene match. Germline CDR1 GEAIGNYY, CDR2 EKD. CDR3 size: 21 residues. The CDR3 is CACDTVSFRRVGDTATDKLIF. Here the CDR3 DNA reads TGTGCCTGTGACACCGTCTCCTTCAGACGTGTGGGGGATACGGCCACCGATAAACTCATCTTT.

This clone was found a few times. Translating this DNA gives a protein that differs at residue 4 from the TCRdb one, which belongs to a much larger clone; a read error is likely, and the protein shown is this translation. This chain connects TRDV2 to TRDJ1; 9 bases fit TRDD3. Germline V gene lookup returns CDR1 GEAIGNYY and CDR2 EKD. CDR3 length: 17 amino acids. CDR3 residues: CACGTVEAGGYTDKLIF. The DNA for the CDR3 is TGTGCCTGTGGCACCGTCGAAGCTGGGGGATACACCGATAAACTCATCTTT.

This clone was counted a few times. This chain links TRDV2 with TRDJ1, with D perhaps matching TRDD3 (6 bases). This CDR3 comprises 17 residues. V was pared by 3 bases and J by 0 bases, with 19 bases between. The germline gives CDR1 GEAIGNYY, CDR2 EKD. The CDR3 here is CACDSVLGRQYTDKLIF. In DNA, the CDR3 is TGTGCCTGTGACTCGGTACTGGGTAGACAGTACACCGATAAACTCATCTTT.

This clone is termed medium-sized. The chain recombines TRDV2 with TRDJ1; 8 bases match TRDD3. With 3 bases clipped from V and 2 bases from J, the junction kept 1 base outside the gene matches. Germline V gene sequence: CDR1 GEAIGNYY, CDR2 EKD. There are 13 residues in the CDR3. The CDR3 coding sequence is TGTGCCTGTGACGGGATACGGACCGATAAACTCATCTTT. Amino acid sequence: CACDGIRTDKLIF.

On this clone: TCRdb shows a much larger clone's protein in place of this DNA's translation, and the two differ at residue 6, likely through a read error; the protein shown is translated from the DNA. This chain uses TRDV2 with TRDJ1, with TRDD3 matching 8 bases. Germline values: CDR1 GEAIGNYY, CDR2 EKD. Germline trimming cut 0 bases from V and 0 bases from J; bases unmatched to any gene: 14. The CDR3 spans 19 residues. As DNA, the CDR3 is TGTGCCTGTGACACCGCCTGGGGGACCACCGGTTCCTACACCGATAAACTCATCTTT. Amino acid sequence: CACDTAWGTTGSYTDKLIF.

In its sample, this clone was seen a few times. TCRdb's entry gives the protein of a much larger clone, which mismatches this DNA's translation at residue 14, likely from a read error; the protein reported here is translated from the DNA. The chain recombines TRDV2 with TRDJ3, with 9 positions matching TRDD3. Germline V gives CDR1 GEAIGNYY, CDR2 EKD. The length of the CDR3 is 19 residues. Here the CDR3 DNA reads TGTGCCTGTGACGAGTCTGGGGGATCAAGCTCCTGGGACCCCCGACAGATGTTTTTC. Amino acids: CACDESGGSSSWDPRQMFF.

This clone was seen only a few times. V is TRDV2 and J is TRDJ1; 11 positions agree with TRDD3. The CDR3 is 19 amino acids. Germline V gene lookup returns CDR1 GEAIGNYY and CDR2 EKD. Losses at the gene ends were 0 bases for V and 2 bases for J; bases not matched to a gene: 13. In nucleotides, the CDR3 is TGTGCCTGTGACACCATGAGTACTGGGGGATATACCGCGACCGATAAACTCATCTTT. Translation: CACDTMSTGGYTATDKLIF.

This clone was detected ten times or more. An end of the junction differs from the germline gene, which may be a read error. Other nucleotide sequences from this sample produce the same CDR3. The V gene is TRDV2, the J gene TRDJ3; 7 bases fit TRDD3. CDR3 length: 19 amino acids. Germline V gene lookup returns CDR1 GEAIGNYY and CDR2 EKD. CDR3 DNA: TGTGCCTGTGACACCTTGGGGGAAAAGGACTCCTGGGACACTCGACAGATGTTTTTC. This gives the protein CACDTLGEKDSWDTRQMFF.

The rearrangement joins TRDV2 to TRDJ1, with 12 bases matching TRDD3. The V and J ends lost 0 bases and 3 bases, in that order; junction bases with no gene match: 7. The CDR3 runs 17 residues. The germline V gene encodes CDR1 GEAIGNYY and CDR2 EKD. CDR3 amino acids: CACDTLSTGGYSDKLIF. The CDR3 DNA reads TGTGCCTGTGACACCTTGAGTACTGGGGGATACTCCGATAAACTCATCTTT.

This clone was recorded a few times. Given a far larger clone just one base away, this is likely a sequencing read error. Other DNA sequences within the sample encode an identical CDR3. The chain carries TRDV2 and TRDJ1, with 12 positions matching TRDD3. CDR1 and CDR2 from the germline V gene are GEAIGNYY and EKD. The CDR3 loop spans 19 amino acids. The CDR3 DNA follows: TGTGCCTGTGACACCGTTGTGCTGGGGGATACGGTACACACCGATAAACTCATTTTT. Translated, it gives CACDTVVLGDTVHTDKLIF.